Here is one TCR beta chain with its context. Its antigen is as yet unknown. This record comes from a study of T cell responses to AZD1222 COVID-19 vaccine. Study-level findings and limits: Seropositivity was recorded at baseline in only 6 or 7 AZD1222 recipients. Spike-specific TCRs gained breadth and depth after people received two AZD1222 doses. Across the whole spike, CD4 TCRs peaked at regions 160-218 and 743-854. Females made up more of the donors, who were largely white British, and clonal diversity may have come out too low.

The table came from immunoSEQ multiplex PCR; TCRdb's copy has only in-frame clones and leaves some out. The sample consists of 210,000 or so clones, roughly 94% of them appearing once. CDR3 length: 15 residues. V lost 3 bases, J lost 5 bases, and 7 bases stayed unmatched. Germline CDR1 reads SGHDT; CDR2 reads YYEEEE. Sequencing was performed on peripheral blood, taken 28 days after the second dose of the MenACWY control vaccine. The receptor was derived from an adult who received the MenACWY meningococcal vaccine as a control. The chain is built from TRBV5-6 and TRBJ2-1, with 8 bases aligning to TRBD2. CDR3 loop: CASSSRLASNNEQFF. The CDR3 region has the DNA TGTGCCAGCAGCTCCCGACTAGCGAGCAACAATGAGCAGTTCTTC.